What follows describes a single T cell receptor beta chain. It has no known antigen specificity. Base quality data are lacking; no much larger clone is found one base away. The cohort comprised some 730 healthy bone marrow donors. At the time of sampling, every cohort member was nominally healthy, though immune exposures that went unrecorded were likely present. The donor tested CMV seronegative and was one of the 352 seronegative cohort members. A peripheral blood sample was provided by each donor, and peripheral blood mononuclear cells were used for TCR beta sequencing. The Qiagen DNeasy Blood Extraction Kit was used to extract genomic DNA from the blood cell samples. The entry originates in a study of cytomegalovirus exposure and HLA in healthy donors (dated by TCRdb to about 2017). For context, the study as a whole: An earlier analysis of roughly 630 of the donors reported 276 Gb of sequence data and 120 million or so unique TCR beta sequences from about 200 million T cells. An early release that covered fewer than 750 HLA-typed donors contained approximately 290 gigabases of sequencing data and 85 million to 100 million unique TCR sequences. Among the roughly 400 genotyped donors, approximately 81% belonged to the genetic ancestry cluster associated with self-reported Caucasian donors. The study aimed to test whether cataloging public T cell receptors could reveal signatures of past pathogen exposure. Using immunosequencing, the study profiled T cell repertoires from 640 or so subjects and related those repertoires to cytomegalovirus serostatus. Along with the roughly 670-subject first cohort, a separate validation cohort of around 120 different subjects was used. The study combined high-throughput TCR immunosequencing, statistical association of individual TCRs with disease status, and machine learning to predict cytomegalovirus infection status. A later analysis re-analyzed previously published TCR beta repertoires from about 730 donors and added high-resolution HLA genotyping to study TCR occurrence patterns. Rather than using new phenotypic data, the later analysis identified candidate immune exposures from TCR beta sequences and from how often those sequences occurred across donors. An earlier analysis of fewer than 700 of the donors applied high-throughput TCR beta sequencing to assess whether each TCR beta V gene segment acted as functional or pseudogenic. Donor age, sex, ethnicity and CMV serostatus were compiled together with the repertoire data. A later genetic analysis used genome-wide SNP genotypes for about 55% of the 666 donors, treating that subset as a discovery cohort. Every discovery cohort repertoire had been produced on one sequencing platform. HLA typing covered class I and class II loci at four-digit resolution. The number of donors typed differed by locus, with about 629-640 for A, B, C, DRB1 and DQB1, approximately 500 for DQA1, under 610 for DPA1, and around 450 for DPB1. Roughly five DR-DQ haplotypes were treated as single units for association and clustering because of strong linkage in the cohort. Across some 400 genotyped donors of the cohort, an average of approximately 240,000 unique TCR beta nucleotide sequences per donor were sequenced, and roughly 17% of those sequences were non-productive.

V gives up 0 bases and J gives up 3 bases, and the segment between their germline ends measures 11 bases. From the cysteine up to the phenylalanine, the CDR3 has a length of 15 residues. Here the CDR3 DNA is all that survives: 45 bases in frame from base 1. In the germline V gene, CDR1 corresponds to MRHNA and CDR2 to SNTAGT. Libraries were made using the immunoSEQ multiplex PCR assay. A mixture of 60 forward primers for TCR Vbeta segments and 13 reverse primers for TCR Jbeta segments was used in the multiplex PCR. A multiplex PCR assay on genomic DNA amplified the CDR3 region of rearranged TCR beta genes. On the Illumina HiSeq System, the amplified TCR beta libraries were sequenced as 87-base-pair reads. Per the authors' processing: In a later analysis, 77 million or so unique TCR beta chains were counted across the 500 to 850 repertoires, and roughly 11 million of these chains were shared by at least two donors. Raw reads were error-corrected and collapsed into unique sequences by a nearest-neighbor algorithm in which closely related sequences were merged to remove PCR and sequencing errors. To assign V, D and J gene segments, CDR3 sequences were aligned to IMGT reference sequences. For a sequence to be retained, at least a six-nucleotide match to both a V gene segment and a J gene segment was required. A rearrangement counted as productive if the CDR3 had no stop codons and remained in frame with V and J, and every other rearrangement counted as non-productive. CDR3 was defined by IMGT convention, running from the second conserved V-encoded cysteine to the conserved J-encoded phenylalanine. Sequences without an unambiguous match to a single V gene segment were excluded from the earlier analysis of almost 600 of the donors. In an earlier analysis of several hundred of the donors, V segments were called functional above 56.7% productive rearrangements and were called segregating when the between-donor standard deviation exceeded 5%. A statistical classification framework was developed to diagnose cytomegalovirus status using the catalog of TCR beta chain sequences. V and J gene assignment, in a later analysis, came from comparing TCR nucleotide sequences with IMGT/GENE-DB human TR gene sequences. In a later analysis, CDR3 sequences and most-parsimonious VDJ recombination scenarios were assigned using the TCRdist pipeline. A later analysis defined each TCR beta chain by its CDR3 amino acid sequence plus V-gene family, and excluded reads lacking a unique V-gene family. To address suspected cross-contamination and a sequencing artifact, a later analysis removed around 600 highly shared, low-generation-probability nucleotide sequences. In a later analysis, a clonal expansion index for each public chain was calculated from normalized within-repertoire ranks of inferred template counts. A later analysis computed generation probabilities with a VDJ recombination model fitted to out-of-frame rearrangements, and checked the results against IGoR. A later analysis scored TCR-TCR, TCR-HLA and TCR-CMV co-occurrence with hypergeometric tests, applying a repertoire-size bias correction to TCR pairs. A later analysis estimated false discovery rates by permuting HLA or CMV assignments 20 times. In a later analysis, co-occurring TCRs were grouped using DBSCAN, and TCRdist sequence similarity was added for clustering within HLA-allele-positive subsets. Repertoires with fewer than 30,000 or more than 120,000 public chains were left out of co-occurrence clustering, as were roughly five repertoires with anomalous nucleotide sharing. This immuneACCESS table, as held by TCRdb, lists in-frame sequences with V and J called but not all clones. Of the missing ones, under half trace to an unresolved V gene in checked studies; the others have no known cause. From that table come the V and J calls and clone size; the DNA was used to work out D and trimming. Recorded for this sample are some 200,000 clones; approximately 85% of them occurred a single time. The ten biggest clones cover 0.8% of the sample.

Overall study results and their limits: Correlated functional status among segregating V segments might reflect linkage disequilibrium, but an unknown experimental factor could not be ruled out. In a later analysis, several top co-occurrence clusters were reported to appear linked to parvovirus B19, influenza, CMV and Epstein-Barr virus. Some IMGT-functional V segments, including TRBV6-2 and TRBV6-3, could not be told apart with the 87-base-pair reads, so those segments were excluded. The classifier was reported to diagnose cytomegalovirus status with high specificity and sensitivity in both the original cohort and the validation cohort. A further reported finding was that TCR beta sequences accurately predicted the HLA-A and HLA-B alleles for most subjects in the first cohort. A later analysis associated about 16,000 TCR beta sequences with specific HLA alleles at a false discovery rate of 0.05. Most TCR sequences were seen in very few donors, while some public TCRs were found in many individuals. Most CMV-associated TCR beta chains appeared to be HLA-restricted in a later analysis, and the HLA associations seemed to be driven largely by CMV exposure. Broadly in line with IMGT annotations, most TCR beta V segments showed up in productive rearrangements about 90% or about 30% of the time in an earlier analysis of about 500 of the donors. Because HLA typing was missing for some donors at each locus, association tests included only the typed subset. Immune exposure information for the cohort was limited to CMV serostatus. In vitro tests confirmed that a few of the cytomegalovirus-associated TCR beta chains recognize cytomegalovirus antigens. According to a later analysis, TCR association rates differed among HLA loci, with DRB1 alleles showing the most associated TCRs and HLA-C alleles showing the fewest. Roughly uniform sequencing depth across donors was assumed in presence/absence analyses, although this assumption may not hold. Only TCR beta chains were sequenced in this cohort, and the absence of alpha or paired-chain data limited detectable features. When HLA alleles, especially DR and DQ, strongly co-occurred, attributing TCR associations to individual alleles was difficult. The authors suggested that the approach could potentially be generalized to other disease states and immunological phenotypes. A cluster of highly shared sequence variants was judged likely to represent a technical artifact of the sequencing pipeline. An association between a missense DCLRE1C variant and V-gene and J-gene trimming of TCR beta chains was found in a later genetic analysis and replicated in an independent cohort. Approximately 18 rarely observed V segments, including chromosome 9 orphons, were excluded from the earlier analysis of approximately 500 of the donors because counts were too low. In the study, 150 to 200 TCR beta chains were listed as associated with cytomegalovirus. In a later genetic analysis, fewer N-insertions in productive TCRs were reported among donors in an Asian-associated ancestry cluster than the roughly 700-donor mean. In a later analysis, HLA-associated TCR beta chains were found to be more clonally expanded and to have lower generation probabilities than equally common non-associated chains.

The V and J genes are TRBV6-4 and TRBJ1-1, with the D gene too uncertain to name. This TCR came from a young woman in good health and CMV-seronegative. Sequencing was performed on PBMCs. The CDR3 sequence is CASSDSEFYDTEAFF. The DNA sequence reads TGTGCCAGCAGTGACTCCGAATTCTACGACACTGAAGCTTTCTTT.